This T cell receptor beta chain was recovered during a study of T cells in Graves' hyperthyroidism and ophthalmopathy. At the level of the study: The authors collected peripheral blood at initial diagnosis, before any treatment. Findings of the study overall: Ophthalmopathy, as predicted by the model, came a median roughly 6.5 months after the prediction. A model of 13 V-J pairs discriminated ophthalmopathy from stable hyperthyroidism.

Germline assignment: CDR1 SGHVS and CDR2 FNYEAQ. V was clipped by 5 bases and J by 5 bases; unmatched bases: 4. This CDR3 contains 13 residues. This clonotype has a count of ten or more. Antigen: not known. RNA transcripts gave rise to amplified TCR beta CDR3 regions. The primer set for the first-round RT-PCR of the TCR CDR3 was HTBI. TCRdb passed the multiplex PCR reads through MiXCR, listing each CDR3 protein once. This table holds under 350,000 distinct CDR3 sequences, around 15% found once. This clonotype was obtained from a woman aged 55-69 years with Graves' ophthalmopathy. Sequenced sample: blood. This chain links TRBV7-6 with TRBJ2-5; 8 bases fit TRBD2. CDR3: CASSSGRRETQYF. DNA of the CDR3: TGTGCCAGCAGCAGCGGGAGAAGGGAGACCCAGTACTTC.